Listed here are 31 T cell receptor beta chains from one sample, sequenced in a study of T cells in localized non-small cell lung cancer. Sequenced by immunoSEQ multiplex PCR; TCRdb stores in-frame clones only, minus some. Seen here are approximately 88,000 clones, roughly 93% observed once, and the top ten hold approximately 4%. The sequences come from PBMCs, collected before any cancer treatment. The receptor set was obtained from a woman aged 35-70 years with stage II squamous cell lung carcinoma.

The genes are TRBV5-1 and TRBJ1-1; the match to TRBD1 covers 9 bases. V lost 0 bases, J lost 5 bases, and 5 bases stayed unmatched. The CDR3 totals 15 residues. Germline CDR1 SGHRS, CDR2 YFSETQ. CDR3 loop: CASSLETGGSTEAFF. CDR3 sequence (DNA): TGCGCCAGCAGCTTGGAGACAGGGGGAAGTACTGAAGCTTTCTTT.

The CDR3 protein is CASSLGDRAGVYNEQFF. The CDR3 DNA reads TGTGCCAGCAGCTTAGGAGATAGAGCGGGGGTCTACAATGAGCAGTTCTTC. The chain joins TRBV7-9 to TRBJ2-1, with TRBD2 matching over 8 bases. Germline V gene data show CDR1 as SEHNR and CDR2 as FQNEAQ (reference sequence). The CDR3 loop spans 17 amino acids. The J segment lost 3 bases and the V segment lost 1 base, leaving 8 bases of the junction unmatched.

This clone came up once. J is TRBJ2-3 and V is TRBV5-6; the match to TRBD2 covers 12 bases. The CDR3 runs 17 residues. Germline loops: CDR1 SGHDT, CDR2 YYEEEE. The trim removed 0 bases at V and 4 bases at J, leaving 6 bases unmatched. DNA of the CDR3: TGTGCCAGCAGCTTGGATTGGACTAGCGGGATGGCAGATACGCAGTATTTT. As protein: CASSLDWTSGMADTQYF.

The chain links TRBV5-6 to TRBJ1-2; D uncertain. CDR1 and CDR2 from the germline V gene are SGHDT and YYEEEE. The CDR3 runs 12 residues. V gave up 4 bases and J gave up 5 bases, with 9 bases separating them. For the CDR3, the DNA is TGTGCCAGCAGCCCCCGGTCATATGGCTACACCTTC. The encoded protein is CASSPRSYGYTF.

The V gene is TRBV10-1, the J gene TRBJ2-7, with 9 bases matching TRBD2. V lost 6 bases to trimming and J lost 2 bases; unmatched junction nucleotides: 26. Germline V gives CDR1 WNHNN, CDR2 SYGVQD (reference sequence). CDR3 length equals 21 residues. The CDR3 region has the DNA TGCGCCAGCAGCAACCGGACCAGGAAGCGGGGGGCCTCACTGTTCCCCTACGAGCAGTACTTC. This encodes CASSNRTRKRGASLFPYEQYF.

The V gene is TRBV2, the J gene TRBJ1-2; D gene uncertain. The germline V and J ends were trimmed by 1 base and 4 bases, with 13 bases remaining between them. CDR3 length: 15 residues. CDR1 is SNHLY and CDR2 is FYNNEI in the germline V gene. The CDR3 here is CASSEVDRRGYGYTF. CDR3 DNA sequence: TGTGCCAGCAGTGAAGTGGACCGCCGGGGCTATGGCTACACCTTC.

This rearrangement joins TRBV6-5 to TRBJ2-1; 7 nucleotides agree with TRBD2. The CDR3 is 14 amino acids. The V gene end was trimmed by 7 bases and the J gene end by 3 bases; junction bases not matched to a gene: 6. Germline CDR1 reads MNHEY; CDR2 reads SVGAGI. CDR3 residues: CASTPGLLYNEQFF. CDR3 coding DNA: TGTGCCAGCACCCCGGGACTACTCTACAATGAGCAGTTCTTC.

The rearrangement joins TRBV6-5 to TRBJ1-2; no firm D call. CDR1 is MNHEY, CDR2 SVGAGI, per germline. CDR3 length: 12 amino acids. V dropped 1 base and J dropped 8 bases, with 8 bases sitting between them. CDR3 sequence (DNA): TGTGCCAGCAGTTACTTAGGCGGAGGCTACACCTTC. This translates into CASSYLGGGYTF.

This sequence joins TRBV29-1 and TRBJ1-1, with D tentatively TRBD1 (5 bases). There are 12 residues in the CDR3. Germline CDR1 reads SQVTM; CDR2 reads ANQGSEA. V gave up 7 bases and J gave up 3 bases, with 12 bases separating them. The CDR3 DNA follows: TGCAGCGGGAGAATGGGGGACACTGAAGCTTTCTTT. This encodes CSGRMGDTEAFF.

This chain joins TRBV5-1 and TRBJ1-1; D possibly corresponds to TRBD1 (6 bases). Germline V gene sequence: CDR1 SGHRS, CDR2 YFSETQ. The length of the CDR3 is 15 residues. V dropped 0 bases and J dropped 2 bases, with 11 bases sitting between them. The CDR3 sequence: CASSLGGTTNTEAFF. The CDR3, as DNA: TGCGCCAGCAGCTTGGGGGGGACAACCAACACTGAAGCTTTCTTT.

The chain combines TRBV7-2 with TRBJ1-6, with 10 bases identical to TRBD1. Germline CDR1 is SGHTA and CDR2 is FQGNSA. The CDR3 has 15 amino acids. V dropped 2 bases and J dropped 7; count of bases not matched to a gene: 2. The CDR3 coding sequence is TGTGCCAGCAGCTTAAGGGGACAGGGGAATTCACCCCTCCACTTT. Amino acid sequence: CASSLRGQGNSPLHF.

A word on this clone: A read error may produce the germline difference seen at one junction end. V gene TRBV7-8 combines with J gene TRBJ2-3, with TRBD2 as a possible D gene (6 bases). Looked up from germline, CDR1 is SGHVS and CDR2 is FQNEAQ. CDR3 length equals 16 residues. CDR3 DNA: TGTGCCAGCAGCTTAAGGTGGCGGGATCCCACAAATACGCAGTATTTT. Translation gives CASSLRWRDPTNTQYF.

CDR3 loop: CASIPGQGAREQYF. The DNA for the CDR3 is TGTGCCAGCATCCCGGGACAGGGGGCGCGTGAGCAGTACTTC. The rearrangement uses TRBV21-1 and TRBJ2-7; the table's D gene call, TRBD1, was not cross checked with the DNA. TRBV21-1 corresponds to a pseudogene. This CDR3 region has 14 residues.

This clone was counted once. Additional DNA sequences in this sample encode the identical CDR3. The chain carries TRBV6-1 and TRBJ1-5; D call uncertain. Germline CDR1 reads MNHNS; CDR2 reads SASEGT. V dropped 3 bases and J dropped 4 bases, with 1 base sitting between them. The CDR3 is 11 amino acids. The CDR3 nucleotides read TGTGCCAGCAGTGAGAATCAGCCCCAGCATTTT. Its translation is CASSENQPQHF.

The CDR3 coding sequence is TGTGCCATCAGTGAGACACAGGGGGAACCCTACGAGCAGTACTTC. Residues: CAISETQGEPYEQYF. This chain connects TRBV10-3 to TRBJ2-7; 8 nucleotides align to TRBD1. This CDR3 contains 15 residues. V shed 2 bases and J 2 bases; nucleotides not matched to a gene: 5. Germline V gene sequence: CDR1 ENHRY, CDR2 SYGVKD.

The rearrangement uses TRBV5-6 and TRBJ1-5, with D unclear. CDR1 and CDR2 (germline): SGHDT, YYEEEE. Trimming removed 4 bases at V and 0 bases at J, with 14 bases between. The CDR3 length is 16 residues. The CDR3, as DNA: TGTGCCAGCAGCGCCTGGGGTAGAAATAGCAATCAGCCCCAGCATTTT. It is translated as CASSAWGRNSNQPQHF.

In the case of this clone: The junction does not match germline at one end; this may be a read error. V is TRBV5-6 and J is TRBJ1-5; a possible D gene is TRBD1 (6 bases). This CDR3 is built from 16 residues. Germline-derived CDR1 and CDR2 are SGHDT and YYEEEE. As DNA, the CDR3 is TGTGCCAGCAGCTTGGGAGGTAGGGGGGGCAAGCAGCCCCAGCATTTT. This translates into CASSLGGRGGKQPQHF.

The V and J genes are TRBV5-1 and TRBJ2-2; D gene uncertain. Germline V CDR1 and CDR2: SGHRS, YFSETQ. This CDR3 spans 15 amino acids. V was trimmed by 2 bases and J by 0 bases, leaving 8 bases between them. CDR3 region: CASSFTASNTGELFF. CDR3 DNA sequence: TGCGCCAGCAGCTTTACAGCTTCGAACACCGGGGAGCTGTTTTTT.

V gene TRBV27 combines with J gene TRBJ1-2; the match to TRBD1 covers 8 bases. The trim removed 6 bases at V and 4 bases at J, leaving 13 bases unmatched. Germline values: CDR1 MNHEY, CDR2 SMNVEV (reference sequence). The CDR3 is 16 amino acids. The CDR3 region has the DNA TGTGCCAGCAGCTTAGCCGGGCAGGGGGCAGCCTATGGCTACACCTTC. It yields the protein CASSLAGQGAAYGYTF.

The chain uses TRBV5-1 and TRBJ2-5; no reliable D call. The J call is doubtful: the DNA matches TRBJ2-7 better. Germline CDR1 reads SGHRS; CDR2 reads YFSETQ. The CDR3 is made up of 14 amino acids. The CDR3 region is CASSPLSLSYEQYF. The CDR3 coding sequence is TGCGCCAGCAGCCCTTTATCCCTCTCCTACGAGCAGTACTTC.

The rearrangement uses TRBV6-5 and TRBJ2-7; TRBD2 agrees at 13 bases. CDR3 length: 14 residues. The germline V gene encodes CDR1 MNHEY and CDR2 SVGAGI. The V and J ends lost 6 bases and 6 bases, in that order; junction bases with no gene match: 5. CDR3 amino acids: CASRGRLAGGEQYF. The CDR3 bases are TGTGCCAGCAGAGGTAGACTAGCGGGAGGCGAGCAGTACTTC.

V and J are TRBV18 and TRBJ1-5, with D maybe TRBD1 (5 bases). Germline-derived CDR1 and CDR2 are KGHSH and LQKENI. The CDR3 covers 15 residues. V was pared by 4 bases and J by 5 bases, with 15 bases between. CDR3 residues: CASSLFRAHDQPQHF. CDR3 bases: TGTGCCAGCTCACTCTTCAGGGCGCACGATCAGCCCCAGCATTTT.

The chain links TRBV6-1 to TRBJ1-2; 8 nucleotides match TRBD1. The V and J ends lost 0 bases and 2 bases, in that order; junction bases with no gene match: 2. Germline CDR1 MNHNS, CDR2 SASEGT. CDR3 size: 15 residues. The CDR3: CASSEAQGANYGYTF. The CDR3 nucleotides are TGTGCCAGCAGTGAAGCCCAGGGGGCGAACTATGGCTACACCTTC.

This rearrangement joins TRBV14 to TRBJ2-7; maybe TRBD1 (5 bases). The CDR3 has 15 residues. Trimming removed 4 bases at V and 0 bases at J, with 13 bases between. Germline V gene lookup returns CDR1 SGHDN and CDR2 FVKESK. The CDR3 bases are TGTGCCAGCAGCCCCTCGGCAGGGCGCTCCTACGAGCAGTACTTC. Its protein is CASSPSAGRSYEQYF. Full variable domain (rest looked up from reference TRBV14 and TRBJ2-7): EAGVTQFPSHSVIEKGQTVTLRCDPISGHDNLYWYRRVMGKEIKFLLHFVKESKQDESGMPNNRFLAERTGGTYSTLKVQPAELEDSGVYFCASSPSAGRSYEQYFGPGTRLTVT.

The chain employs TRBV6-5 and TRBJ2-7; D remains ambiguous. CDR1 and CDR2 from the germline V gene are MNHEY and SVGAGI. CDR3 length: 13 residues. Trimming stripped 6 bases from V and 7 bases from J, with 16 bases between. DNA of the CDR3: TGTGCCAGCAGCCCGACACCCTTCGGGGAGCAGTACTTC. It is translated as CASSPTPFGEQYF.

This chain connects TRBV7-8 to TRBJ2-7, with D perhaps being TRBD1 or TRBD2 (5 bases each). The V gene lost 0 bases and the J gene lost 2 bases, with 17 bases spanning the gap. CDR3 size: 17 residues. CDR1 is SGHVS and CDR2 is FQNEAQ in the germline V gene. The CDR3 nucleotides read TGTGCCAGCAGCTTAGCGGGATCCGGGGCCAAAACCTACGAGCAGTACTTC. Translating it yields CASSLAGSGAKTYEQYF.

To note about this clone: This sample includes further DNA sequences coding for the same CDR3. The chain joins TRBV7-9 to TRBJ1-1, with 10 nucleotides matching TRBD1. The CDR3 length is 15 residues. Trimming cost V 5 bases and J 2 bases; bases outside gene matches: 5. CDR1 and CDR2 from the germline V gene are SEHNR and FQNEAQ (reference sequence). The CDR3 DNA reads as TGTGCCAGCAGCCCTAGACAGGGGGCCAACACTGAAGCTTTCTTT. It translates to CASSPRQGANTEAFF.

This clone was observed a single time. The rearrangement links TRBV5-1 to TRBJ1-2; D perhaps matches TRBD1 (5 bases). Looked up from germline, CDR1 is SGHRS and CDR2 is YFSETQ. The V and J ends lost 2 bases and 2 bases respectively, with 19 bases between them. The CDR3 has 17 residues. The CDR3: CASSLQPQGGGNYGYTF. CDR3 in DNA: TGCGCCAGCAGCTTACAACCCCAGGGTGGTGGGAACTATGGCTACACCTTC.

V and J are TRBV12-5 and TRBJ2-2, with D perhaps given as TRBD1 or TRBD2 (5 bases each). The CDR3 is made up of 11 amino acids. Germline CDR1 and CDR2: LGHNT and FRNRAP. Trimming pared 5 bases from V and 7 bases from J, leaving 5 bases between. CDR3 amino acids: CASGGGGELFF. The CDR3 nucleotides read TGTGCTAGTGGTGGGGGCGGGGAGCTGTTTTTT.

The chain carries TRBV27 and TRBJ2-3; perhaps TRBD1 as D (6 bases). The germline CDR1 and CDR2 sequences are MNHEY and SMNVEV (reference sequence). Between the trimmed V and J ends, which lost 6 bases and 2 bases, there was a span of 9 bases. The CDR3 sequence is 13 residues long. In DNA, the CDR3 is TGTGCCAGCAGGGGACAACTCACAGATACGCAGTATTTT. As protein: CASRGQLTDTQYF.

V is TRBV6-1 and J is TRBJ1-1, with a possible D match to TRBD1 (6 bases). Per the germline V gene, CDR1 is MNHNS and CDR2 is SASEGT. The CDR3 runs 13 residues. Deletions cut 7 bases from V and 3 bases from J, with 12 bases between. The CDR3 sequence: CASNREGDTEAFF. CDR3 bases: TGTGCCAGCAACCGGGAGGGGGACACTGAAGCTTTCTTT.